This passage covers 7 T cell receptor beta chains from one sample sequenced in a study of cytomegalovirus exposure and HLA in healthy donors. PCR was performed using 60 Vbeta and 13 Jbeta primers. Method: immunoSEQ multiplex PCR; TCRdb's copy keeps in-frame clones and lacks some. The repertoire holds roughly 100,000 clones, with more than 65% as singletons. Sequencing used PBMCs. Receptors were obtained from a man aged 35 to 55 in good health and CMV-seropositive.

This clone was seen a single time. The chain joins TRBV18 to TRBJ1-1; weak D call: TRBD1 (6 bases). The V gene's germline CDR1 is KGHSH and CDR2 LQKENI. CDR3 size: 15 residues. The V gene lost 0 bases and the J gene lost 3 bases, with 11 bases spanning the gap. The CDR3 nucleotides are TGTGCCAGCTCACCACCGACAGGATGGGACACTGAAGCTTTCTTT. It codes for CASSPPTGWDTEAFF.

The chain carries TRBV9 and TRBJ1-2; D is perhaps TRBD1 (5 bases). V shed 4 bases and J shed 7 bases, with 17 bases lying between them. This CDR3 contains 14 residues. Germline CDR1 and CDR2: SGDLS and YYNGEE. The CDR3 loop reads CASSPPQGGIGYTF. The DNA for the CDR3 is TGTGCCAGCAGCCCTCCTCAGGGAGGAATTGGCTACACCTTC.

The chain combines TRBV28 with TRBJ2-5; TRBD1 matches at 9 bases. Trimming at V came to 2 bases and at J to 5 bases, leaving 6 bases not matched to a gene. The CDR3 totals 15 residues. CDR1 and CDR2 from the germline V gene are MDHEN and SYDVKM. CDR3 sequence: CASSLLQGAGETQYF. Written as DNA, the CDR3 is TGTGCCAGCAGTTTACTACAGGGGGCTGGGGAGACCCAGTACTTC.

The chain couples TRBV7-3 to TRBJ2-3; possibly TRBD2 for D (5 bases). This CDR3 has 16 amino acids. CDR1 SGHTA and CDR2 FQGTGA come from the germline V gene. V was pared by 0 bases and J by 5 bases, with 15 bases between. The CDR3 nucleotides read TGTGCCAGCAGCTTAACCCGCATCGGGGATGGAGATACGCAGTATTTT. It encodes CASSLTRIGDGDTQYF.

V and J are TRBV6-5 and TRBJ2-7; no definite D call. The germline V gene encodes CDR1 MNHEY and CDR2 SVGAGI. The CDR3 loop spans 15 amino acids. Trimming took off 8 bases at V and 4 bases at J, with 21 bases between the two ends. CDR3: CASGPPPAALYEQYF. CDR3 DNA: TGTGCCAGCGGGCCCCCCCCCGCCGCTCTTTACGAGCAGTACTTC.

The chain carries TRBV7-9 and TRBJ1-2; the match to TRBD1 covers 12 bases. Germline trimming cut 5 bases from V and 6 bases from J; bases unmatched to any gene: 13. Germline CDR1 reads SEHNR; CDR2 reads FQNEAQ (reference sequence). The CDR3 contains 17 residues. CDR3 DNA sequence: TGTGCCAGCAGCAGAACCGCGGGACAGGGGGCGCGGGATGGCTACACCTTC. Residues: CASSRTAGQGARDGYTF.

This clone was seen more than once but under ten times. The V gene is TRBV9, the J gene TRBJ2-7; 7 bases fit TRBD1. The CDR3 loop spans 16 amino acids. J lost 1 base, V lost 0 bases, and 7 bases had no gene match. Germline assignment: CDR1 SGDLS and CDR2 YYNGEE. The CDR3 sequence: CASSVGGTASSYEQYF. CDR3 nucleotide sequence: TGTGCCAGCAGCGTAGGGGGGACAGCCTCTTCCTACGAGCAGTACTTC.